This T cell receptor beta chain is drawn from a study of control samples from healthy donors and cancer patients. Trimming shortened V by 5 bases and J by 0 bases, and 11 bases separated the two germline ends. CDR3 length: 14 residues. The germline CDR1 and CDR2 sequences are SGHRS and YFSETQ. Produced via immunoSEQ multiplex PCR; TCRdb's table is partial and in-frame only. The sample shows fewer than 90,000 clones, nearly 90% of them seen only once. The TCR sequence derives from a woman aged 45-59 years in good health. The specimen was blood. The chain has TRBV5-1 and TRBJ2-5; possible D gene TRBD2, 5 bases. The CDR3 DNA reads TGCGCCAGCAGGGGTTCGGGATACCAAGAGACCCAGTACTTC. It specifies CASRGSGYQETQYF. Using reference TRBV5-1 and TRBJ2-5 for the parts outside the CDR3, the full variable domain is KAGVTQTPRYLIKTRGQQVTLSCSPISGHRSVSWYQQTPGQGLQFLFEYFSETQRNKGNFPGRFSGRQFSNSRSEMNVSTLELGDSALYLCASRGSGYQETQYFGPGTRLLVL.